This T cell receptor (beta chain) derives from a study of shared clonotypes between healthy human individuals. The CDR3 contains 16 residues. Germline V lookup: CDR1 SGDLS, CDR2 YYNGEE. V lost 3 bases to trimming and J lost 3 bases; unmatched junction nucleotides: 12. Measured with immunoSEQ multiplex PCR; TCRdb has only the in-frame clones, and not every one. The repertoire holds 600,000 to 750,000 clones, with 90% as singletons. The sample consisted of memory CD8+ T cells from PBMCs. The subset is: CD45RO+ cells pooled with CCR7-negative TemRA cells. V and J are TRBV9 and TRBJ2-7; 7 nucleotides match TRBD1. The sequence was collected from a man aged 18 to 30 in good health. Some clones in this sample may be carry-over from other donors' samples. The CDR3 is CASSDNARTGFYEQYF. CDR3 DNA sequence: TGTGCCAGCAGCGACAACGCGCGGACAGGCTTCTACGAGCAGTACTTC.